Sequencing of this T cell receptor beta chain was carried out in a study of blood T cell repertoires in COVID-19. Study overall: Samples taken during acute and convalescent COVID-19 were collected in the United States, Italy and Spain. PBMCs, B-cell-depleted T cells, or T cells provided the cDNA or gDNA that made up the material.

Trimming cost V 5 bases and J 5 bases; bases outside gene matches: 11. Germline V lookup: CDR1 LGHDT, CDR2 YNNKEL (reference sequence). This CDR3 spans 15 amino acids. Recovered status in Cohort 3 required two negative PCRs, clearance, or symptom resolution. The authors' processing: Cell counts per sample came from amplifying reference gene primers. Profiled with immunoSEQ multiplex PCR; TCRdb holds only in-frame clones, not every one. V and J calls and clone size come straight from that table; D and trimming were deduced from the DNA. The table records 250,000 to 300,000 clones, roughly 89% of them present only once.

The sequence was obtained from a woman aged 55-75 years who had recovered from COVID-19. This chain links TRBV3-1 (or the pseudogene TRBV3-2) with TRBJ2-5; 7 bases are shared with TRBD1. Input material: PBMCs or T cells enriched from blood (not recorded which). As DNA, the CDR3 is TGTGCCAGCAGCACCCCCTTTGACAGGGAGGAGACCCAGTACTTC. Translating it yields CASSTPFDREETQYF.